One sample yielded the 30 T cell receptor beta chains listed below, sequenced in a study of blood T cell repertoires in COVID-19. Data came from immunoSEQ multiplex PCR; TCRdb stores just in-frame clones and leaves some out. The sample yields about 200,000 clones, approximately 86% seen once. The sequenced sample consisted of peripheral blood. These TCRs come from a man aged 55 to 70 with acute or convalescent COVID-19.

The chain carries TRBV27 and TRBJ1-5; D might be TRBD1 (5 bases). Germline assignment: CDR1 MNHEY and CDR2 SMNVEV (reference sequence). Trimming cost V 4 bases and J 5 bases, with 15 bases left between them. CDR3 length: 15 residues. The DNA for the CDR3 is TGTGCCAGCAGTTATAGGGGAAGGGAGGATCAGCCCCAGCATTTT. Protein sequence: CASSYRGREDQPQHF.

The chain has TRBV19 and TRBJ1-1; tentative D call: TRBD1 (5 bases). V lost 3 bases, J lost 1 base, and 24 bases lay in between. Germline V gene sequence: CDR1 LNHDA, CDR2 SQIVND (reference sequence). The CDR3 loop spans 19 amino acids. This chain's CDR3 is CASSIRGPTAPRTNTEAFF. CDR3 bases: TGTGCCAGTAGTATTAGGGGCCCGACAGCCCCAAGGACGAACACTGAAGCTTTCTTT.

The chain recombines TRBV15 with TRBJ1-1; no clear D gene. Germline V gives CDR1 LNHNV, CDR2 YYDKDF (reference sequence). This CDR3 has 14 residues. Deletions cut 0 bases from V and 6 bases from J, with 11 bases between. The CDR3 is CATSRDERVPEAFF. Here the CDR3 DNA reads TGTGCCACCAGCAGAGATGAACGGGTTCCTGAAGCTTTCTTT.

J is TRBJ2-1 and V is TRBV3-1 (or the pseudogene TRBV3-2), with 12 nucleotides matching TRBD2. J lost 8 bases, V lost 2 bases, and 7 bases had no gene match. CDR1 is LGHDT and CDR2 is YNNKEL in the germline V gene (reference sequence). CDR3 length: 16 residues. This chain's CDR3 is CASSQRLAGGPHEQFF. CDR3 coding DNA: TGTGCCAGCAGCCAAAGGCTAGCGGGGGGGCCACATGAGCAGTTCTTC.

This chain links TRBV5-4 with TRBJ1-5, with D possibly TRBD1 on 6 matching bases. The germline gives CDR1 SGHNT, CDR2 YYREEE (reference sequence). The length of the CDR3 is 16 residues. Between the trimmed V and J ends, which lost 4 bases and 9 bases, there was a span of 23 bases. The CDR3 DNA reads TGTGCCAGCAGCCTACAGGAGGACAGAGGGGCTGGGCCCCAGCATTTT. This codes for CASSLQEDRGAGPQHF.

This clone was observed a few times. The chain links TRBV11-2 to TRBJ1-1; a possible D gene is TRBD1 (5 bases). Germline V gene lookup returns CDR1 SGHAT and CDR2 FQNNGV. CDR3 length: 13 residues. V was cut by 5 bases and J by 4 bases, with 11 bases left in between. CDR3 loop: CASSVEGPTEAFF. The CDR3 DNA is TGTGCCAGCAGCGTGGAGGGGCCCACTGAAGCTTTCTTT.

This clone came up once. This chain uses TRBV9 with TRBJ2-5; TRBD2 agrees at 7 bases. Trimming cost V 0 bases and J 5 bases; bases outside gene matches: 16. The germline CDR1 and CDR2 sequences are SGDLS and YYNGEE. This CDR3 is built from 18 residues. The DNA of the CDR3 is TGTGCCAGCAGCGTAGACGGAAGGCTAGCGGCGGGACGGGAGACCCAGTACTTC. It is translated as CASSVDGRLAAGRETQYF.

The chain uses TRBV10-2 and TRBJ2-7; 7 bases match TRBD1. The CDR3 spans 16 residues. V gave up 0 bases and J gave up 0 bases; unmatched junction bases: 5. Germline assignment: CDR1 WSHSY and CDR2 SAAADI. The CDR3 here is CASSESLGTVSYEQYF. The DNA of the CDR3 is TGCGCCAGCAGTGAGTCGTTAGGGACAGTCTCCTACGAGCAGTACTTC.

The rearrangement uses TRBV7-9 and TRBJ2-7; tentative D call: TRBD2 (6 bases). V lost 4 bases, J lost 4 bases, and 20 bases lay in between. CDR3 length: 16 residues. Germline loops: CDR1 SEHNR, CDR2 FQNEAQ (reference sequence). The CDR3, as DNA: TGTGCCAGCAGCTACTCAGCCGGGACTCGGGGATACGAGCAGTACTTC. This codes for CASSYSAGTRGYEQYF. Variable domain in full (rest from reference TRBV7-9 and TRBJ2-7): DTGVSQNPRHKITKRGQNVTFRCDPISEHNRLYWYRQTLGQGPEFLTYFQNEAQLEKSRLLSDRFSAERPKGSFSTLEIQRTEQGDSAMYLCASSYSAGTRGYEQYFGPGTRLTVT.

In its sample, this clone was seen once. J is TRBJ2-5 and V is TRBV18; perhaps TRBD1 as D (6 bases). The V gene lost 4 bases and the J gene lost 5 bases, with 8 bases spanning the gap. Germline values: CDR1 KGHSH, CDR2 LQKENI. This CDR3 is built from 12 residues. For the CDR3, the DNA is TGTGCCAGCTCACGGGGGCTCGAGACCCAGTACTTC. This translates into CASSRGLETQYF.

The CDR3 loop is CASKDSGGVSYEQYF. The CDR3 bases are TGTGCCAGCAAAGATAGCGGGGGGGTGTCCTACGAGCAGTACTTC. V usage is TRBV6-5 and J usage is TRBJ2-7; 11 nucleotides align to TRBD2. The V gene's germline CDR1 is MNHEY and CDR2 SVGAGI. This CDR3 has 15 amino acids. Trimming took 7 bases from V and 1 from J; bases not matched to a gene: 6.

V and J are TRBV6-2 or TRBV6-3 and TRBJ2-5; D is perhaps TRBD2 (6 bases). Germline lookup yields CDR1 MNHEY and CDR2 SVGEGT. This CDR3 has 17 amino acids. The germline V and J ends were trimmed by 3 bases and 4 bases, with 21 bases remaining between them. The CDR3 DNA follows: TGTGCCAGCAGTTATCCGATCCGGGACTTGGGGTCAGAGACCCAGTACTTC. This gives the protein CASSYPIRDLGSETQYF.

This clone was picked up a small number of times. This sequence joins TRBV6-1 and TRBJ2-2; D is perhaps TRBD1 (6 bases). V was pared by 2 bases and J by 0 bases, with 22 bases between. The CDR3 sequence is 20 residues long. Per germline, CDR1 MNHNS and CDR2 SASEGT. The DNA of the CDR3 is TGTGCCAGCAGTGAACATTCACAGGGCCGGCGAGTCCCGAACACCGGGGAGCTGTTTTTT. Translated: CASSEHSQGRRVPNTGELFF.

This clone was counted once. V gene TRBV5-4 combines with J gene TRBJ2-1; weak D call: TRBD2 (6 bases). Germline CDR1 SGHNT, CDR2 YYREEE (reference sequence). There are 12 residues in the CDR3. V gave up 4 bases and J gave up 10 bases, with 12 bases separating them. CDR3: CASSTTSLEQFF. The CDR3 nucleotides are TGTGCCAGCAGCACCACTAGCTTAGAGCAGTTCTTC. Based on the CDR3 plus reference TRBV5-4 and TRBJ2-1, the full variable domain is ETGVTQSPTHLIKTRGQQVTLRCSSQSGHNTVSWYQQALGQGPQFIFQYYREEENGRGNFPPRFSGLQFPNYSSELNVNALELDDSALYLCASSTTSLEQFFGPGTRLTVL.

This chain connects TRBV27 to TRBJ2-1; D not resolved. The CDR3 has 12 amino acids. Germline assignment: CDR1 MNHEY and CDR2 SMNVEV (reference sequence). V lost 11 bases and J lost 0, with 8 bases in between. The CDR3 spells CASHSSYNEQFF. CDR3 DNA sequence: TGTGCCTCCCACTCCTCCTACAATGAGCAGTTCTTC.

This chain uses TRBV3-1 (or the pseudogene TRBV3-2) with TRBJ2-3; D is perhaps TRBD2 (6 bases). Trimming removed 6 bases at V and 1 base at J, with 8 bases between. CDR3 length: 13 residues. Germline assignment: CDR1 LGHDT and CDR2 YNNKEL (reference sequence). CDR3 nucleotides: TGTGCCAGCAGGGCTAGCGGCACAGATACGCAGTATTTT. Translating gives CASRASGTDTQYF.

This chain joins TRBV6-5 and TRBJ2-5; possible D gene TRBD2, 7 bases. Trimming took 2 bases from V and 5 from J, leaving 12 bases between them. Germline V gene lookup returns CDR1 MNHEY and CDR2 SVGAGI. The CDR3 spans 14 residues. The CDR3 sequence: CASSYGGARETQYF. CDR3 nucleotides: TGTGCCAGCAGTTACGGGGGGGCGCGGGAGACCCAGTACTTC.

V gene TRBV6-6 combines with J gene TRBJ2-7, with D perhaps TRBD1 (6 bases). The length of the CDR3 is 14 residues. V lost 5 bases to trimming and J lost 1 base, with 12 bases between them. The V gene's germline CDR1 is MNHNY and CDR2 SVGAGI (reference sequence). CDR3 DNA sequence: TGTGCCAGCAGTCCTCGGGACACTTCCTACGAGCAGTACTTC. Its translation: CASSPRDTSYEQYF.

This chain uses TRBV29-1 with TRBJ2-3; D possibly corresponds to TRBD2 (7 bases). The CDR3 runs 15 residues. Trimming shortened V by 8 bases and J by 4 bases, and 22 bases separated the two germline ends. The germline CDR1 and CDR2 sequences are SQVTM and ANQGSEA. CDR3 coding DNA: TGCAGCCCTCAGTGGGGTGGGGGGGCCGCAGATACGCAGTATTTT. As protein: CSPQWGGGAADTQYF.

This clone appeared once. The chain recombines TRBV3-1 (or the pseudogene TRBV3-2) with TRBJ1-4; D perhaps matches TRBD1 (5 bases). The CDR3 covers 14 residues. In germline, CDR1 is LGHDT, CDR2 YNNKEL (reference sequence). V lost 5 bases to trimming and J lost 9 bases, with 16 bases between them. The CDR3 nucleotides are TGTGCCAGCAGCATGGGGGAGGGGAGCAAAAAACTGTTTTTT. This translates into CASSMGEGSKKLFF.

This chain joins TRBV30 and TRBJ2-7; D is possibly TRBD2 (6 bases). V gave up 3 bases and J gave up 2 bases, with 29 bases separating them. This CDR3 has 19 residues. Germline values: CDR1 GTSNPN, CDR2 SVGIG (reference sequence). CDR3 in amino acids: CAWSLKRSSGRTDPYEQYF. The DNA for the CDR3 is TGTGCCTGGAGCCTTAAACGATCGAGCGGGCGAACGGACCCCTACGAGCAGTACTTC.

This sequence joins TRBV21-1 and TRBJ2-7; no check of the table's D call, TRBD1, against the DNA was made. TRBV21-1 counts as a pseudogene. The CDR3 spans 17 residues. The CDR3 DNA is TGTGCCAGCAGCAAAGTTTTGCGACATGGCTTCTTCTACGAGCAGTACTTC. This codes for CASSKVLRHGFFYEQYF.

This clone was seen only once. The chain has TRBV12-3 or TRBV12-4 and TRBJ2-3; tentatively, D is TRBD1 (6 bases). Trimming cost V 8 bases and J 5 bases, with 11 bases left between them. CDR3 length: 12 amino acids. The CDR3 protein is CASWGRQDTQYF. The DNA for the CDR3 is TGTGCCAGCTGGGGGCGTCAAGATACGCAGTATTTT.

The chain joins TRBV10-3 to TRBJ2-7, with D possibly TRBD2 on 5 matching bases. Trimming left V 6 bases short and J 0 bases short, with 12 bases between. Germline-derived CDR1 and CDR2 are ENHRY and SYGVKD. The CDR3 has 14 residues. Written as DNA, the CDR3 is TGTGCCATCAGGATGGACTTCACCTCCTACGAGCAGTACTTC. Amino acid sequence: CAIRMDFTSYEQYF.

This chain connects TRBV3-1 (or the pseudogene TRBV3-2) to TRBJ2-7; D may be TRBD1 (5 bases). Germline V gene sequence: CDR1 LGHDT, CDR2 YNNKEL (reference sequence). This CDR3 has 16 residues. V gave up 2 bases and J gave up 5 bases, with 19 bases separating them. The CDR3 DNA follows: TGTGCCAGCAGCCAATTTCCGGGTAGGGGAAGCCACGAGCAGTACTTC. Translating gives CASSQFPGRGSHEQYF.

The chain couples TRBV6-2 or TRBV6-3 to TRBJ2-2; possibly TRBD1 for D (5 bases). The V gene lost 4 bases and the J gene lost 5 bases, with 17 bases spanning the gap. The CDR3 is 16 amino acids. Per germline, CDR1 MNHEY and CDR2 SVGEGT. The CDR3 protein is CASSSPPQRGTGELFF. CDR3 coding DNA: TGTGCCAGCAGTTCCCCTCCTCAAAGGGGTACCGGGGAGCTGTTTTTT.

The sample holds a few counts of this clone. The gene calls are TRBV6-1 and TRBJ2-5, with 8 bases lining up with TRBD2. The CDR3 loop spans 17 amino acids. Germline lookup yields CDR1 MNHNS and CDR2 SASEGT. Trimming at V came to 0 bases and at J to 2 bases, leaving 8 bases not matched to a gene. The CDR3 sequence: CASSEAAGSGAQETQYF. DNA of the CDR3: TGTGCCAGCAGTGAAGCGGCGGGTAGCGGGGCACAAGAGACCCAGTACTTC.

The rearrangement joins TRBV27 to TRBJ1-3; 8 bases line up with TRBD1. Germline CDR1 reads MNHEY; CDR2 reads SMNVEV (reference sequence). The CDR3 totals 16 residues. J gave up 0 bases and V 4 bases, and 5 bases lay outside the gene matches. The CDR3 is CASSSGTGLSGNTIYF. The DNA of the CDR3 is TGTGCCAGCAGTTCGGGGACAGGCCTCTCTGGAAACACCATATATTTT.

V usage is TRBV19 and J usage is TRBJ2-2, with D maybe TRBD1 (5 bases). Germline values: CDR1 LNHDA, CDR2 SQIVND (reference sequence). Deletions cut 5 bases from V and 6 bases from J, with 13 bases between. The CDR3 runs 14 residues. CDR3 region: CASSLAGKAGELFF. The CDR3 DNA follows: TGTGCCAGTAGTTTGGCAGGGAAGGCCGGGGAGCTGTTTTTT.

This sequence joins TRBV5-1 and TRBJ1-1; possible D gene TRBD1, 5 bases. The CDR3 is 15 amino acids. With 4 bases removed from V and 0 bases from J, the gap between germline ends came to 13 bases. The germline CDR1 and CDR2 sequences are SGHRS and YFSETQ. The CDR3 sequence: CASSTRQGVNTEAFF. CDR3 in DNA: TGCGCCAGCAGCACTCGCCAGGGCGTGAACACTGAAGCTTTCTTT.